What follows are 27 T cell receptor beta chains derived from one specimen sequenced in a study of CD8 T cells in Susac syndrome. RNA amounts of roughly 0.5 to 1 ug underwent reverse transcription with random hexamers. TCRdb re-called the immunoSEQ multiplex PCR reads with MiXCR, one entry per CDR3 protein. The sample shows some 65,000 distinct CDR3 sequences, approximately 93% of them seen only once. Sequenced sample: CD8+ T cells from PBMCs. These receptors all stem from a human donor with multiple sclerosis.

The rearrangement links TRBV6-2 or TRBV6-3 to TRBJ2-7; 12 bases agree with TRBD2. V was pared by 5 bases and J by 5 bases, with 10 bases of the junction left unmatched. The CDR3 is 16 residues long. The germline V gene encodes CDR1 MNHEY and CDR2 SVGEGT. In DNA, the CDR3 is TGTGCCAGCAGTCAACAAGGACTAGCGGGATCCCACGAGCAGTACTTC. Translating gives CASSQQGLAGSHEQYF.

The genes are TRBV3-1 and TRBJ2-7, with D perhaps matching TRBD2 (6 bases). The germline CDR1 and CDR2 sequences are LGHDT and YNNKEL (reference sequence). The V end lost 5 bases, the J end lost 2 bases, and 10 bases lay between the germline ends. The CDR3 has 13 amino acids. In nucleotides, the CDR3 is TGTGCCAGCAGCGGGACTTCAGCCTACGAGCAGTACTTC. Its protein product is CASSGTSAYEQYF.

V is TRBV27 and J is TRBJ1-2; no clear D gene. The ends were cut back, 5 bases at V and 0 bases at J, with 10 bases in the middle. The CDR3 has 14 residues. In germline, CDR1 is MNHEY, CDR2 SMNVEV (reference sequence). In DNA, the CDR3 is TGTGCCAGCAGTCTGGCCGGCTCTAACTATGGCTACACCTTC. The encoded protein is CASSLAGSNYGYTF.

V is TRBV7-9 and J is TRBJ2-2; D is possibly TRBD2 (6 bases). V was cut by 5 bases and J by 3 bases, with 13 bases left in between. Germline loops: CDR1 SEHNR, CDR2 FQNEAQ (reference sequence). This CDR3 is 15 amino acids long. The CDR3 is CASSEGRDYTGELFF. CDR3 DNA sequence: TGTGCCAGCAGCGAGGGGCGGGATTACACCGGGGAGCTGTTTTTT.

This clonotype was seen a single time. This chain uses TRBV2 with TRBJ2-7; 7 bases line up with TRBD1. V trimming: 0 bases; J trimming: 3 bases; junction bases outside the gene matches: 5. The CDR3 length is 15 residues. CDR1 and CDR2 from the germline V gene are SNHLY and FYNNEI. CDR3 residues: CASSEARTGRYEQYF. CDR3 nucleotide sequence: TGTGCCAGCAGTGAAGCCCGGACAGGCCGCTACGAGCAGTACTTC.

V gene TRBV15 combines with J gene TRBJ2-7; no firm D call. Trimming cost V 5 bases and J 2 bases, with 16 bases left between them. Germline V CDR1 and CDR2: LNHNV, YYDKDF (reference sequence). The CDR3 runs 15 residues. The CDR3, as DNA: TGTGCCACCAGCGGGAAGCTGACGGAGACCTACGAGCAGTACTTC. The encoded protein is CATSGKLTETYEQYF.

J is TRBJ2-1 and V is TRBV27; D perhaps matches TRBD2 (5 bases). This CDR3 is built from 13 residues. V gave up 5 bases and J gave up 4 bases, with 9 bases separating them. Germline V gene lookup returns CDR1 MNHEY and CDR2 SMNVEV (reference sequence). CDR3 DNA: TGTGCCAGCAGTAGAGCGGTTTACAATGAGCAGTTCTTC. It specifies CASSRAVYNEQFF.

This chain links TRBV27 with TRBJ1-6, with 9 bases lining up with TRBD1. The CDR3 totals 15 residues. The germline gives CDR1 MNHEY, CDR2 SMNVEV (reference sequence). With V trimmed by 6 bases and J by 9 bases, 9 bases remained unmatched. CDR3 sequence reads: CASSLGGQGSSPLHF. CDR3 sequence (DNA): TGTGCCAGCAGCTTAGGAGGACAGGGGTCTTCACCCCTCCACTTT.

This chain links TRBV5-1 with TRBJ2-5, with D possibly being TRBD2 (5 bases). The germline gives CDR1 SGHRS, CDR2 YFSETQ. This CDR3 region has 15 residues. The germline V and J ends were trimmed by 3 bases and 4 bases, with 16 bases remaining between them. The CDR3 region has the DNA TGCGCCAGCAGCTCGGTGGAGGAGCTGGTAGAGACCCAGTACTTC. Amino acids: CASSSVEELVETQYF.

The V call is TRBV27, the J call TRBJ1-6; 10 bases are a match to TRBD1. Germline assignment: CDR1 MNHEY and CDR2 SMNVEV (reference sequence). The CDR3 covers 15 residues. The trim removed 4 bases at V and 9 bases at J, leaving 6 bases unmatched. The DNA of the CDR3 is TGTGCCAGCAGTTCCCGCGGGACAGGGGTTTCACCCCTCCACTTT. Amino acid sequence: CASSSRGTGVSPLHF.

This chain joins TRBV7-6 and TRBJ1-2; D not certain. The V end was cut by 0 bases, the J end by 6 bases, with 17 bases between. Germline V gives CDR1 SGHVS, CDR2 FNYEAQ. The CDR3 loop spans 16 amino acids. The CDR3 region is CASSLAEAGGAHGYTF. CDR3 DNA: TGTGCCAGCAGCTTAGCGGAGGCGGGTGGCGCGCATGGCTACACCTTC.

The chain uses TRBV27 and TRBJ2-1; 13 bases align to TRBD2. The CDR3 is 15 residues long. The V segment lost 5 bases and the J segment 10 bases; nucleotides outside the gene matches: 8. CDR1 and CDR2 (germline): MNHEY, SMNVEV (reference sequence). CDR3 amino acids: CASSLGTSGAREQFF. The DNA of the CDR3 is TGTGCCAGCAGTCTAGGGACTAGCGGGGCACGCGAGCAGTTCTTC.

The chain combines TRBV20-1 with TRBJ2-7; TRBD2 matches at 8 bases. Per germline, CDR1 DFQATT and CDR2 SNEGSKA (reference sequence). This CDR3 contains 14 residues. V was pared by 5 bases and J by 4 bases, with 10 bases of the junction left unmatched. The DNA of the CDR3 is TGCAGTGCTGACGGGACTAGTGAGACTTACGAGCAGTACTTC. Translating gives CSADGTSETYEQYF.

The V gene is TRBV20-1, the J gene TRBJ2-1, with a tentative D call TRBD2 (5 bases). Per the germline V gene, CDR1 is DFQATT and CDR2 is SNEGSKA (reference sequence). The CDR3 is made up of 15 amino acids. V lost 4 bases to trimming and J lost 6 bases, with 19 bases between them. The CDR3 DNA reads as TGCAGTGCTATGGAGGCAGGTGAGGGATTCAATGAGCAGTTCTTC. It yields the protein CSAMEAGEGFNEQFF.

This clonotype was picked up one time. The CDR3 nucleotides read TGTGCCAGCAGGAGGGGGGATACTAGCACAGATACGCAGTATTTT. It is translated as CASRRGDTSTDTQYF. The rearrangement joins TRBV9 to TRBJ2-3, with D perhaps TRBD1 or TRBD2 (6 bases each). This CDR3 comprises 15 residues. The V and J ends lost 5 bases and 0 bases respectively, with 13 bases between them. Germline V gives CDR1 SGDLS, CDR2 YYNGEE.

The rearrangement links TRBV27 to TRBJ1-1; a weak D match, TRBD1 (6 bases). Germline V CDR1 and CDR2: MNHEY, SMNVEV (reference sequence). CDR3 length: 14 residues. The V and J ends lost 3 bases and 4 bases respectively, with 12 bases between them. The CDR3: CASSFSGVGTEAFF. DNA of the CDR3: TGTGCCAGCAGTTTTTCAGGGGTGGGCACTGAAGCTTTCTTT.

The gene calls are TRBV20-1 and TRBJ2-1, with D unclear. The CDR3 sequence is 15 residues long. The V and J ends lost 0 bases and 0 bases respectively, with 9 bases between them. Germline CDR1 reads DFQATT; CDR2 reads SNEGSKA (reference sequence). Here the CDR3 reads CSARDGPNSYNEQFF. In DNA, the CDR3 is TGCAGTGCTAGAGATGGCCCCAACTCCTACAATGAGCAGTTCTTC.

This chain joins TRBV19 and TRBJ1-5; D not certain. Germline V gene data show CDR1 as LNHDA and CDR2 as SQIVND (reference sequence). The V gene lost 3 bases and the J gene lost 7 bases, with 7 bases spanning the gap. The CDR3 is made up of 12 amino acids. The CDR3: CASSISFQPQHF. The CDR3 bases are TGTGCCAGTAGTATTTCGTTCCAGCCCCAGCATTTT.

The CDR3 DNA reads TGTGCCAGCAGCTTGGGGTCAGCAAACCTTGAAGCTTTCTTT. It is translated as CASSLGSANLEAFF. The rearrangement joins TRBV5-6 to TRBJ1-1, with D unresolved. Germline CDR1 and CDR2: SGHDT and YYEEEE. Trimming cost V 0 bases and J 7 bases, with 13 bases left between them. The CDR3 sequence is 14 residues long.

The CDR3 nucleotides are TGTGCCAGCAGTTTATTACTAGCCGGGGGCACAGATACGCAGTATTTT. Translation gives CASSLLLAGGTDTQYF. The chain uses TRBV12-3 or TRBV12-4 and TRBJ2-3; perhaps TRBD2 as D (6 bases). CDR3 length: 16 amino acids. V gave up 2 bases and J gave up 1 base, with 13 bases separating them.

This clonotype has a single count. The rearrangement uses TRBV4-1 and TRBJ2-3, with D uncertain. The length of the CDR3 is 13 residues. The V end lost 4 bases, the J end lost 5 bases, and 10 bases lay between the germline ends. CDR1 is MGHRA, CDR2 YSYEKL, per germline. The CDR3 region is CASSPPREDTQYF. In nucleotides, the CDR3 is TGCGCCAGCAGCCCCCCCCGTGAAGATACGCAGTATTTT.

V is TRBV3-1 and J is TRBJ2-7; TRBD2 matches at 11 bases. Looked up from germline, CDR1 is LGHDT and CDR2 is YNNKEL (reference sequence). The CDR3 loop spans 15 amino acids. Trimming cost V 4 bases and J 3 bases; bases outside gene matches: 5. The CDR3 region is CASSLGLAAVYEQYF. CDR3 bases: TGTGCCAGCAGCCTGGGACTAGCGGCTGTCTACGAGCAGTACTTC.

This sequence joins TRBV25-1 and TRBJ1-2; no clear D. CDR1 MGHDK and CDR2 SYGVNS come from the germline V gene. There are 11 residues in the CDR3. Trimming took 7 bases from V and 6 from J, leaving 9 bases between them. The CDR3 loop reads CASKEGHGYTF. DNA of the CDR3: TGTGCCAGCAAAGAAGGGCATGGCTACACCTTC.

The chain links TRBV4-3 to TRBJ1-2; D might be TRBD1 (5 bases). Per germline, CDR1 LGHNA and CDR2 YSLEER. Trimming took off 1 base at V and 4 bases at J, with 16 bases between the two ends. This CDR3 has 16 residues. Written as DNA, the CDR3 is TGCGCCAGCAGCCAAGGGGACTCCCTACCCCCCTATGGCTACACCTTC. This codes for CASSQGDSLPPYGYTF.

The chain joins TRBV3-1 to TRBJ2-3; D is undetermined. Trimming cost V 4 bases and J 2 bases, with 13 bases left between them. There are 15 residues in the CDR3. CDR1 LGHDT and CDR2 YNNKEL come from the germline V gene (reference sequence). The CDR3 spells CASSRWTEDTDTQYF. The DNA of the CDR3 is TGTGCCAGCAGCCGGTGGACCGAAGACACAGATACGCAGTATTTT.

This clonotype was found once. The genes are TRBV7-9 and TRBJ2-1; possibly TRBD1 or TRBD2 for D (5 bases each). The CDR3 runs 12 residues. Between the trimmed V and J ends, which lost 1 base and 14 bases, there was a span of 12 bases. CDR1 SEHNR and CDR2 FQNEAQ come from the germline V gene (reference sequence). Here the CDR3 DNA reads TGTGCCAGCAGCTTAGAGGAGAGGGGCAAGTTCTTC. It specifies CASSLEERGKFF.

This clonotype was seen just once. The genes are TRBV6-4 and TRBJ2-2, with D perhaps matching TRBD2 (6 bases). CDR3 length equals 15 residues. The germline gives CDR1 MRHNA, CDR2 SNTAGT. V shed 6 bases and J shed 3 bases, with 14 bases lying between them. CDR3 sequence (DNA): TGTGCCAGCAGCCCTTCGTGGGAGGACACCGGGGAGCTGTTTTTT. Translated, it gives CASSPSWEDTGELFF.